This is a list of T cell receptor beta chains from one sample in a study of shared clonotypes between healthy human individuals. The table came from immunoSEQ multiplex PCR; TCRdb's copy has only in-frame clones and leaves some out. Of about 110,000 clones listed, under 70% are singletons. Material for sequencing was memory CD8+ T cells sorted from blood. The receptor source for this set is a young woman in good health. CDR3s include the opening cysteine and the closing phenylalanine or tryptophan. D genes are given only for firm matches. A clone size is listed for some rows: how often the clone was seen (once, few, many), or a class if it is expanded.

TGTGCCAGCAGTTTTCGACAGACAAGCTTACACGAGCAGTACTTC	CASSFRQTSLHEQYF	TRBV2	TRBJ2-7	.	.
TGTGCCAGCAGCCATCTTAACAGGGAGGTCGAGCAGTACTTC	CASSHLNREVEQYF	TRBV4-2	TRBJ2-7	.	.
TGTGCCAGCAGTTCCCCCCTGGGGGCCAACGTCCTGACTTTC	CASSSPLGANVLTF	TRBV28	TRBJ2-6	.	.
TGTGCCAGCACGTTATCGGGGACAGGGGAGACCCAGTACTTC	CASTLSGTGETQYF	TRBV2	TRBJ2-5	TRBD1	.
TGCGCCAGCAGCTTGACACAGCTGACTTACAATGAGCAGTTCTTC	CASSLTQLTYNEQFF	TRBV5-1	TRBJ2-1	.	many
TGTGCCAGCAGTTTATTCGGGGGCTATAGGACTGAAGCTTTCTTT	CASSLFGGYRTEAFF	TRBV27	TRBJ1-1	.	.
TGTGCCAGCTCACCGAGAACGAGAATAAACGATGAGCAGTTCTTC	CASSPRTRINDEQFF	TRBV18	TRBJ2-1	.	.
TGTGCCAGCAGTGAAAACAGGGCAGGGGGCGACTTAAATGGCTACACCTTC	CASSENRAGGDLNGYTF	TRBV25-1	TRBJ1-2	TRBD1	.
TGTGCCAGCAGCTTAGTCCCTAGCGAGTCCTACGAGCAGTACTTC	CASSLVPSESYEQYF	TRBV7-9	TRBJ2-7	.	.
TGCGCCAGCAGTGTGGGTTATAGGGGGCATAATGAAAAACTGTTTTTT	CASSVGYRGHNEKLFF	TRBV5-1	TRBJ1-4	TRBD1	.